This is a list of T cell receptor beta chains from one sample in a study of cytomegalovirus exposure and HLA in healthy donors. The table came from immunoSEQ multiplex PCR; TCRdb's copy has only in-frame clones and leaves some out. Among 150,000 to 200,000 clones listed, around 82% were seen once. Sequenced input: PBMCs. The receptors derive from a man aged 40-50 years in good health and CMV-seropositive. The CDR3 runs from the conserved cysteine through the conserved F or W. The D gene is left open where the match is weak. Clone size is not always given. Where it is, it says once, few, many or a class for expanded clones.

d_call	v_call	cdr3_length	clone_size	j_call	cdr3_aa	cdr3_nt
TRBD2	TRBV7-2	16	.	TRBJ2-1	CASSRGLAGDYNEQFF	TGTGCCAGCAGCCGGGGACTAGCGGGGGACTACAATGAGCAGTTCTTC
TRBD1	TRBV6-5	15	.	TRBJ2-3	CASSHRDRGTDTQYF	TGTGCCAGCAGTCACCGGGACAGGGGAACAGATACGCAGTATTTT
.	TRBV25-1	15	.	TRBJ2-1	CASSEGVSSWVEQFF	TGTGCCAGCAGTGAAGGTGTGTCTAGCTGGGTTGAGCAGTTCTTC
.	TRBV19	15	.	TRBJ1-2	CASRDRGRGEDGYTF	TGTGCCAGTAGAGATAGGGGCAGGGGAGAGGATGGCTACACCTTC
.	TRBV10-3	14	.	TRBJ1-1	CAISPGVVNTEAFF	TGTGCCATCAGCCCAGGGGTGGTGAACACTGAAGCTTTCTTT
TRBD1	TRBV29-1	14	.	TRBJ2-1	CSAGRTGAYNEQFF	TGCAGCGCCGGACGGACAGGAGCATACAATGAGCAGTTCTTC
TRBD1	TRBV28	19	once	TRBJ2-6	CASSLGDRGAASGANVLTF	TGTGCCAGCAGTTTGGGTGACAGGGGAGCGGCCTCTGGGGCCAACGTCCTGACTTTC
TRBD2	TRBV11-3	15	.	TRBJ2-7	CASSLGGGRINEQYF	TGTGCCAGCAGCTTAGGCGGCGGGAGAATCAACGAGCAGTACTTC
.	TRBV19	14	.	TRBJ1-5	CASTGQTVNQPQHF	TGTGCCAGTACCGGACAAACAGTCAATCAGCCCCAGCATTTT
.	TRBV5-3	15	.	TRBJ1-1	CARSLEGGGDTEAFF	TGTGCCAGAAGCTTGGAAGGGGGAGGGGACACTGAAGCTTTCTTT
.	TRBV11-2	12	.	TRBJ1-2	CASSLFRDGYTF	TGTGCCAGCAGCTTATTCCGGGATGGCTACACCTTC
TRBD2	TRBV5-1	17	.	TRBJ2-1	CASSLGTSGRAIDEQFF	TGCGCCAGCAGCTTGGGTACTAGCGGGAGGGCCATAGATGAGCAGTTCTTC
.	TRBV6-6	14	.	TRBJ1-1	CASYYTQPAHEAFF	TGTGCCAGTTACTATACCCAGCCGGCCCATGAAGCTTTCTTT
.	TRBV7-2	16	.	TRBJ2-7	CASSLAVLGASYEQYF	TGTGCCAGCAGCTTAGCGGTCCTGGGGGCGTCCTACGAGCAGTACTTC
.	TRBV4-1	16	.	TRBJ1-5	CASSQDGGISNQPQHF	TGCGCCAGCAGCCAAGACGGGGGGATTAGCAATCAGCCCCAGCATTTT
.	TRBV5-4	17	.	TRBJ2-3	CASSPPRGGGPGDTQYF	TGTGCCAGCAGCCCTCCTCGAGGGGGAGGGCCTGGAGATACGCAGTATTTT
TRBD1	TRBV18	15	.	TRBJ2-2	CASSPGQSNTGELFF	TGTGCCAGCTCCCCGGGACAGTCGAACACCGGGGAGCTGTTTTTT
TRBD1	TRBV19	15	once	TRBJ1-1	CASRDRQGSITEAFF	TGTGCCAGTAGAGACAGACAGGGAAGTATCACTGAAGCTTTCTTT
TRBD2	TRBV5-1	15	once	TRBJ2-3	CASSFGAGGADTQYF	TGCGCCAGCAGCTTCGGGGCGGGAGGTGCAGATACGCAGTATTTT
TRBD1	TRBV6-1	14	few	TRBJ2-7	CASYTGTGFYEQYF	TGTGCCAGTTATACCGGGACAGGATTCTACGAGCAGTACTTC
.	TRBV2	15	.	TRBJ1-4	CASSELGGDSEKLFF	TGTGCCAGCAGTGAACTGGGGGGGGATAGTGAAAAACTGTTTTTT
.	TRBV28	16	.	TRBJ1-2	CASRGTGFHPDYGYTF	TGTGCCAGCAGAGGCACAGGGTTTCACCCCGACTATGGCTACACCTTC
.	TRBV6-5	14	.	TRBJ1-2	CASSYGGQPYGYTF	TGTGCCAGCAGTTACGGAGGGCAGCCTTATGGCTACACCTTC
TRBD2	TRBV14	16	.	TRBJ2-1	CASSSPGLAVINEQFF	TGTGCCAGCAGCTCCCCCGGACTAGCGGTAATCAATGAGCAGTTCTTC
.	TRBV10-3	13	.	TRBJ1-2	CAIRLGRNYGYTF	TGTGCCATCAGATTGGGGAGAAACTATGGCTACACCTTC
.	TRBV5-1	16	.	TRBJ1-3	CASSLEGKTSGNTIYF	TGCGCCAGCAGCTTGGAGGGGAAAACCTCTGGAAACACCATATATTTT
.	TRBV5-4	12	.	TRBJ2-5	CASRAFGETQYF	TGTGCCAGCAGGGCTTTCGGGGAGACCCAGTACTTC
TRBD1	TRBV30	17	once	TRBJ2-6	CALPIRDRGTGANVLTF	TGTGCCCTTCCAATCCGAGACAGGGGTACTGGGGCCAACGTCCTGACTTTC
TRBD1	TRBV5-6	14	few	TRBJ1-1	CASSNRDRVPEAFF	TGTGCCAGCAGTAATAGGGACAGGGTCCCTGAAGCTTTCTTT
.	TRBV30	11	.	TRBJ1-4	CAWGGSGKLFF	TGTGCCTGGGGAGGTAGTGGAAAACTGTTTTTT
.	TRBV7-8	15	.	TRBJ2-3	CASSLVGALTDTQYF	TGTGCCAGCAGCTTAGTAGGGGCCCTCACAGATACGCAGTATTTT
.	TRBV20-1	11	.	TRBJ2-5	CSARDGETQYF	TGCAGTGCTAGAGACGGAGAGACCCAGTACTTC
TRBD1	TRBV28	15	.	TRBJ2-7	CASSPVGQGGYEQYF	TGTGCCAGCAGCCCCGTCGGACAGGGAGGCTACGAGCAGTACTTC
TRBD2	TRBV11-2	16	.	TRBJ2-1	CASSLLAGPYYNEQFF	TGTGCCAGCAGCTTGCTAGCGGGACCATACTACAATGAGCAGTTCTTC
.	TRBV5-4	15	.	TRBJ1-1	CASATPGGESTEAFF	TGTGCCAGCGCAACCCCAGGAGGGGAGAGCACTGAAGCTTTCTTT
.	TRBV27	15	.	TRBJ1-5	CASSQYKNSNQPQHF	TGTGCCAGCAGCCAATACAAGAATAGCAATCAGCCCCAGCATTTT
TRBD1	TRBV18	15	.	TRBJ2-7	CASSPAGTGRVEQYF	TGTGCCAGCTCTCCCGCCGGGACAGGTCGTGTCGAGCAGTACTTC
.	TRBV2	12	.	TRBJ2-2	CASKQNTGELFF	TGTGCCAGCAAACAGAACACCGGGGAGCTGTTTTTT
TRBD2	TRBV5-8	18	.	TRBJ2-2	CASSPTPYREGRDGELFF	TGTGCCAGCAGCCCCACCCCCTACCGGGAGGGCCGGGACGGGGAGCTGTTTTTT
TRBD1	TRBV5-1	16	.	TRBJ1-2	CASSLGGRDRGYGYTF	TGCGCCAGCAGCTTAGGGGGCCGCGACAGAGGATATGGCTACACCTTC
TRBD1	TRBV9	14	few	TRBJ2-3	CASSYGTVGDTQYF	TGTGCCAGCAGCTACGGGACAGTTGGGGATACGCAGTATTTT
.	TRBV7-6	15	.	TRBJ2-3	CASSLRGTSTDTQYF	TGTGCCAGCAGCTTAAGAGGGACTAGCACAGATACGCAGTATTTT
.	TRBV6-6	13	.	TRBJ2-7	CASSPQRFYEQYF	TGTGCCAGCAGTCCCCAGAGGTTCTACGAGCAGTACTTC